Listed here are 8 T cell receptor beta chains from one sample, sequenced in a study of T cells in narcolepsy. The repertoire was sequenced with immunoSEQ multiplex PCR; TCRdb's copy has only in-frame clones and lacks some. Of approximately 38,000 clones in the sample, around 90% are singletons; the top ten hold around 0.83%. The sample taken for sequencing was CD45RA- memory CD4+ T cells from PBMCs. The receptor set was obtained from a human donor with narcolepsy.

The chain combines TRBV7-3 with TRBJ1-2; 11 nucleotides match TRBD1. V dropped 4 bases and J dropped 6; count of bases not matched to a gene: 13. The CDR3 covers 17 residues. Germline loops: CDR1 SGHTA, CDR2 FQGTGA. CDR3 protein: CASSSPRTGGYGNGYTF. As DNA, the CDR3 is TGTGCCAGCAGCTCCCCCCGGACAGGGGGCTATGGAAATGGCTACACCTTC.

The chain couples TRBV15 to TRBJ2-3; possible D gene TRBD1, 5 bases. This CDR3 contains 18 residues. Germline V lookup: CDR1 LNHNV, CDR2 YYDKDF (reference sequence). V lost 0 bases, J lost 1 base, and 17 bases lay in between. CDR3 protein: CATSRDPPGALGTDTQYF. The CDR3 region has the DNA TGTGCCACCAGCAGAGACCCTCCTGGGGCCTTGGGCACAGATACGCAGTATTTT.

This sequence joins TRBV2 and TRBJ1-4; D call uncertain. The V end lost 3 bases, the J end lost 7 bases, and 12 bases lay between the germline ends. The CDR3 covers 14 residues. Germline V gene lookup returns CDR1 SNHLY and CDR2 FYNNEI. Here the CDR3 reads CASSDRGIVEKLFF. The CDR3 nucleotides are TGTGCCAGCAGTGATCGAGGGATCGTTGAAAAACTGTTTTTT.

The V call is TRBV11-3, the J call TRBJ2-5; D uncertain. Looked up from germline, CDR1 is SGHNT and CDR2 is YENEEA. Trimming pared 3 bases from V and 0 bases from J, leaving 5 bases between. The CDR3 length is 13 residues. The DNA of the CDR3 is TGTGCCAGCAGCTTTCAAGACCAAGAGACCCAGTACTTC. Residues: CASSFQDQETQYF.

This chain joins TRBV29-1 and TRBJ2-5; the D gene could be TRBD1 or TRBD2 (5 bases each). The CDR3 is made up of 13 amino acids. The germline gives CDR1 SQVTM, CDR2 ANQGSEA. V dropped 8 bases and J dropped 2 bases, with 15 bases sitting between them. The CDR3, as DNA: TGCAGCCTCTCTCCGGGGCCGCAAGAGACCCAGTACTTC. Translating gives CSLSPGPQETQYF.

The chain links TRBV7-2 to TRBJ2-4, with D possibly being TRBD1 or TRBD2 (5 bases each). Per germline, CDR1 SGHTA and CDR2 FQGNSA. The CDR3 runs to 18 residues. Between the trimmed V and J ends, which lost 1 base and 1 base, there was a span of 17 bases. CDR3 in DNA: TGTGCCAGCAGCTTAGTCGGGGCACCTCATACTGCCAAAAACATTCAGTACTTC. It codes for CASSLVGAPHTAKNIQYF.

The V gene is TRBV7-2, the J gene TRBJ1-1; no reliable D call. Germline V gene lookup returns CDR1 SGHTA and CDR2 FQGNSA. V was pared by 1 base and J by 1 base, with 4 bases between. The CDR3 length is 13 residues. In DNA form, the CDR3 reads TGTGCCAGCAGCTTAGTCAGGAACACTGAAGCTTTCTTT. Translated, it gives CASSLVRNTEAFF.

This chain connects TRBV10-3 to TRBJ2-1, with TRBD2 as a possible D gene (6 bases). Germline assignment: CDR1 ENHRY and CDR2 SYGVKD. CDR3 size: 15 residues. Trimming shortened V by 6 bases and J by 2 bases, and 14 bases separated the two germline ends. As DNA, the CDR3 is TGTGCCATCAGGAATAGCGGTGGGACCTACAATGAGCAGTTCTTC. Residues: CAIRNSGGTYNEQFF.